The present T cell receptor beta chain was sequenced within a study of T cell responses to AZD1222 COVID-19 vaccine. Study-level results: Nearly half of the spike-specific TCRs reportedly recognize variant regions that carry no mutations. The breadth and depth of Spike-specific TCRs increased once two AZD1222 doses had been given.

The protocol was immunoSEQ multiplex PCR, while the TCRdb copy is restricted to in-frame clones and leaves out a portion. The sample shows approximately 150,000 clones, 75% to 90% of them seen only once. A remark on this clone: Its matching antigen is unknown.

The CDR3 is 16 residues long. The germline V gene encodes CDR1 MGHDK and CDR2 SYGVNS. Germline trimming cut 3 bases from V and 2 bases from J; bases unmatched to any gene: 5. The sample here was peripheral blood, taken on day 0 of AZD1222 vaccination. The chain joins TRBV25-1 to TRBJ1-4; 8 nucleotides align to TRBD1. This TCR was sampled from an adult in good health. The CDR3 reads CASSDYRGKTNEKLFF. Written as DNA, the CDR3 is TGTGCCAGCAGTGATTACAGGGGGAAGACTAATGAAAAACTGTTTTTT.